The 32 T cell receptor beta chains given below trace back to one sample, sequenced in a study of OX40 agonist ivuxolimab in advanced cancers. Sequenced by immunoSEQ multiplex PCR; TCRdb stores in-frame clones only, minus some. The table shows roughly 53,000 clones, with approximately 75% occurring only once. The specimen was CD4+ or CD8+ T cells sorted from blood, collected in a trial of the OX40 agonist ivuxolimab. These receptors all stem from an adult with an advanced solid tumor such as melanoma, head and neck, liver or kidney cancer.

This chain links TRBV29-1 with TRBJ1-1, with D tentatively TRBD1 (5 bases). V was shortened by 8 bases and J by 4 bases, with 14 bases between the two germline ends. The CDR3 contains 12 residues. The germline V gene has CDR1 SQVTM and CDR2 ANQGSEA. This CDR3 is CSINKGPTEAFF. The CDR3 coding sequence is TGCAGCATAAACAAGGGACCCACTGAAGCTTTCTTT.

The gene calls are TRBV4-1 and TRBJ1-2; D possibly corresponds to TRBD1 (5 bases). The CDR3 totals 15 residues. The V gene lost 0 bases and the J gene lost 7 bases, with 15 bases spanning the gap. Germline CDR1 MGHRA, CDR2 YSYEKL. DNA for the CDR3: TGCGCCAGCAGCCAAGATCGATGGGGGATAGGTGGCTACACCTTC. It specifies CASSQDRWGIGGYTF.

This chain joins TRBV4-3 and TRBJ2-3, with D perhaps TRBD2 (5 bases). This CDR3 comprises 12 residues. Trimming cost V 5 bases and J 5 bases, with 8 bases left between them. Germline CDR1 reads LGHNA; CDR2 reads YSLEER. In nucleotides, the CDR3 is TGCGCCAGCAGCTCCCGGGGAGATACGCAGTATTTT. Amino acids: CASSSRGDTQYF.

The genes are TRBV5-4 and TRBJ1-4; no firm D call. V was cut by 0 bases and J by 0 bases, with 6 bases left in between. CDR3 size: 15 residues. Looked up from germline, CDR1 is SGHNT and CDR2 is YYREEE (reference sequence). CDR3 residues: CASSLDRATNEKLFF. The CDR3 DNA is TGTGCCAGCAGCTTGGACAGAGCAACTAATGAAAAACTGTTTTTT. Full variable domain (remainder filled in from reference TRBV5-4 and TRBJ1-4): ETGVTQSPTHLIKTRGQQVTLRCSSQSGHNTVSWYQQALGQGPQFIFQYYREEENGRGNFPPRFSGLQFPNYSSELNVNALELDDSALYLCASSLDRATNEKLFFGSGTQLSVL.

In its sample, this clone was seen a few times. The chain links TRBV10-2 to TRBJ2-7; TRBD2 matches at 11 bases. The CDR3 has 15 residues. The J segment lost 1 base and the V segment lost 5 bases, leaving 4 bases of the junction unmatched. Germline-derived CDR1 and CDR2 are WSHSY and SAAADI. The CDR3 is CASSKGTSGSYEQYF. Here the CDR3 DNA reads TGCGCCAGCAGTAAAGGGACTAGCGGATCCTACGAGCAGTACTTC.

V gene TRBV11-3 combines with J gene TRBJ2-1, with TRBD1 matching over 8 bases. Germline V gene lookup returns CDR1 SGHNT and CDR2 YENEEA. This CDR3 is built from 16 residues. The J segment lost 9 bases and the V segment lost 5 bases, leaving 15 bases of the junction unmatched. The CDR3 loop is CASSRRGQGQFSEQFF. CDR3 coding DNA: TGTGCCAGCAGCCGCCGCGGACAGGGTCAGTTTAGTGAGCAGTTCTTC.

The sample holds a few counts of this clone. The chain uses TRBV7-2 and TRBJ1-5, with D tentatively TRBD1 (5 bases). Germline V gene data show CDR1 as SGHTA and CDR2 as FQGNSA. V lost 4 bases to trimming and J lost 2 bases, with 15 bases between them. This CDR3 contains 16 residues. As DNA, the CDR3 is TGTGCCAGCAGCTCCGACGTCGGGGCCCGCAATCAGCCCCAGCATTTT. Its protein is CASSSDVGARNQPQHF.

This sequence joins TRBV21-1 and TRBJ2-3; the table's D call TRBD2 went unverified against the DNA. TRBV21-1 is reported as a pseudogene. The CDR3 covers 18 residues. The CDR3 sequence is CAAPGGWREPTSTDTQYF. CDR3 coding DNA: TGTGCCGCCCCGGGGGGATGGAGGGAACCTACTAGCACAGATACGCAGTATTTT.

This clone is deemed medium-sized. The chain links TRBV4-2 to TRBJ1-5, with 12 bases lining up with TRBD1. With V trimmed by 3 bases and J by 4 bases, 1 base remained unmatched. Germline CDR1 LGHNA, CDR2 YNFKEQ. The CDR3 is 15 residues long. The CDR3 spells CASSQGQGANQPQHF. Here the CDR3 DNA reads TGTGCCAGCAGCCAGGGACAGGGGGCGAATCAGCCCCAGCATTTT.

This clone has a single count. The chain joins TRBV18 to TRBJ2-1; 8 positions agree with TRBD2. Germline lookup yields CDR1 KGHSH and CDR2 LQKENI. This CDR3 comprises 15 residues. V was pared by 4 bases and J by 4 bases, with 6 bases of the junction left unmatched. CDR3 DNA: TGTGCCAGCTCACTAGCGGGGCTGACTTACAATGAGCAGTTCTTC. It encodes CASSLAGLTYNEQFF.

This clone showed up just once. This chain uses TRBV14 with TRBJ2-1, with D perhaps matching TRBD2 (5 bases). The germline V gene encodes CDR1 SGHDN and CDR2 FVKESK. V was pared by 0 bases and J by 4 bases, with 13 bases between. The CDR3 is 16 residues long. CDR3 residues: CASSQDYRTSYNEQFF. The CDR3 DNA reads TGTGCCAGCAGCCAAGATTATCGGACTTCTTACAATGAGCAGTTCTTC. The full variable domain, its missing parts supplied by reference TRBV14 and TRBJ2-1, is EAGVTQFPSHSVIEKGQTVTLRCDPISGHDNLYWYRRVMGKEIKFLLHFVKESKQDESGMPNNRFLAERTGGTYSTLKVQPAELEDSGVYFCASSQDYRTSYNEQFFGPGTRLTVL.

The chain carries TRBV5-4 and TRBJ2-7; TRBD1 might be the D (6 bases). The V and J ends lost 0 bases and 7 bases respectively, with 14 bases between them. Per the germline V gene, CDR1 is SGHNT and CDR2 is YYREEE (reference sequence). CDR3 length: 14 amino acids. The CDR3 here is CASSLETGRKEQYF. CDR3 nucleotide sequence: TGTGCCAGCAGCTTGGAAACAGGGCGTAAGGAGCAGTACTTC.

The V gene is TRBV30, the J gene TRBJ1-2; no reliable D call. The V gene lost 4 bases and the J gene lost 2 bases, with 5 bases spanning the gap. CDR3 length: 11 residues. Germline lookup yields CDR1 GTSNPN and CDR2 SVGIG (reference sequence). The CDR3 coding sequence is TGTGCCTGGACAGAGAACTATGGCTACACCTTC. Protein product: CAWTENYGYTF.

This clone occurred a few times. The chain carries TRBV5-4 and TRBJ2-1; 9 positions agree with TRBD1. From germline, CDR1 is SGHNT and CDR2 YYREEE (reference sequence). Trimming removed 5 bases from V and 0 bases from J; junction bases left unmatched: 9. CDR3 length: 17 residues. DNA of the CDR3: TGTGCCAGCAGTTCGACAGGGGGTTTTAGCTCCTACAATGAGCAGTTCTTC. This gives the protein CASSSTGGFSSYNEQFF.

This chain uses TRBV6-5 with TRBJ1-5; D is possibly TRBD1 (5 bases). With 7 bases removed from V and 2 bases from J, the gap between germline ends came to 15 bases. Germline CDR1 is MNHEY and CDR2 is SVGAGI. The CDR3 length is 15 residues. Here the CDR3 reads CASKRFQGGNQPQHF. CDR3 DNA sequence: TGTGCCAGCAAACGATTCCAGGGAGGCAATCAGCCCCAGCATTTT.

The chain recombines TRBV9 with TRBJ2-3; D is undetermined. This CDR3 region has 15 residues. Germline V CDR1 and CDR2: SGDLS, YYNGEE. The germline V and J ends were trimmed by 0 bases and 0 bases, with 8 bases remaining between them. The CDR3 loop is CASSVAVTSTDTQYF. The CDR3 DNA reads TGTGCCAGCAGCGTAGCGGTTACTAGCACAGATACGCAGTATTTT.

The genes are TRBV18 and TRBJ2-7; no definite D call. CDR1 and CDR2 from the germline V gene are KGHSH and LQKENI. CDR3 length: 11 residues. V lost 6 bases and J 6 bases, leaving 9 bases between the germline ends. CDR3 residues: CASSPLPEQYF. The CDR3 bases are TGTGCCAGCTCGCCCCTCCCCGAGCAGTACTTC.

CDR3 in amino acids: CASSLGWGAEAFF. DNA for the CDR3: TGTGCCAGCAGCTTGGGGTGGGGGGCTGAAGCTTTCTTT. The gene calls are TRBV5-6 and TRBJ1-1; maybe TRBD1 (5 bases). The CDR3 loop spans 13 amino acids. CDR1 is SGHDT, CDR2 YYEEEE, per germline. Between the trimmed V and J ends, which lost 0 bases and 6 bases, there was a span of 9 bases. Full variable domain (missing parts from reference TRBV5-6 and TRBJ1-1): DAGVTQSPTHLIKTRGQQVTLRCSPKSGHDTVSWYQQALGQGPQFIFQYYEEEERQRGNFPDRFSGHQFPNYSSELNVNALLLGDSALYLCASSLGWGAEAFFGQGTRLTVV.

The rearrangement joins TRBV18 to TRBJ2-4, with D tentatively TRBD1 (6 bases). The CDR3 is 15 amino acids. Germline V CDR1 and CDR2: KGHSH, LQKENI. Trimming stripped 6 bases from V and 0 bases from J, with 12 bases between. CDR3 amino acids: CASSERTVAKNIQYF. The CDR3 DNA follows: TGTGCCAGCTCCGAGAGGACAGTAGCCAAAAACATTCAGTACTTC.

The gene calls are TRBV7-3 and TRBJ2-2; 8 bases are shared with TRBD2. Trimming cost V 5 bases and J 0 bases; bases outside gene matches: 8. The CDR3 length is 17 residues. Germline loops: CDR1 SGHTA, CDR2 FQGTGA. The CDR3 DNA reads as TGTGCCAGCAGCGTAGGCCCTAGCGGGTCGAACACCGGGGAGCTGTTTTTT. It yields the protein CASSVGPSGSNTGELFF.

The rearrangement uses TRBV11-3 and TRBJ2-4, with D possibly TRBD1 on 6 matching bases. Germline-derived CDR1 and CDR2 are SGHNT and YENEEA. Trimming stripped 4 bases from V and 0 bases from J, with 13 bases between. There are 16 residues in the CDR3. The CDR3 sequence: CASSSQGSLAKNIQYF. CDR3 DNA sequence: TGTGCCAGCAGCTCCCAGGGGTCACTAGCCAAAAACATTCAGTACTTC.

The chain joins TRBV19 to TRBJ2-3, with 14 bases lining up with TRBD2. V gave up 3 bases and J gave up 0 bases; unmatched junction bases: 8. The CDR3 has 19 residues. Germline CDR1 is LNHDA and CDR2 is SQIVND (reference sequence). The CDR3 region is CASSMAGLAGAYSTDTQYF. Here the CDR3 DNA reads TGTGCCAGTAGTATGGCGGGACTAGCGGGGGCCTATAGCACAGATACGCAGTATTTT.

This clone was found a few times. This chain uses TRBV30 with TRBJ2-3, with no clear D. V was pared by 2 bases and J by 1 base, with 4 bases between. Germline V gene lookup returns CDR1 GTSNPN and CDR2 SVGIG (reference sequence). The CDR3 is 12 residues long. CDR3: CAWSRGTDTQYF. CDR3 DNA: TGTGCCTGGAGTCGGGGCACAGATACGCAGTATTTT.

The V call is TRBV6-5, the J call TRBJ1-2, with 8 positions matching TRBD1. The CDR3 is 15 amino acids. From germline, CDR1 is MNHEY and CDR2 SVGAGI. Trimming removed 5 bases from V and 6 bases from J; junction bases left unmatched: 11. The CDR3 here is CASSGGPTGANGYTF. The CDR3, as DNA: TGTGCCAGCAGTGGGGGACCGACAGGGGCTAATGGCTACACCTTC.

The rearrangement links TRBV5-1 to TRBJ1-1; no reliable D call. Germline CDR1 and CDR2: SGHRS and YFSETQ. This CDR3 region has 14 residues. The V end was cut by 4 bases, the J end by 2 bases, with 12 bases between. The CDR3, as DNA: TGCGCCAGCAGCGTGCTCCTGGCCAACACTGAAGCTTTCTTT. Protein product: CASSVLLANTEAFF.

This chain uses TRBV5-1 with TRBJ1-1, with 7 bases aligning to TRBD1. V lost 7 bases, J lost 1 base, and 7 bases stayed unmatched. This CDR3 contains 14 residues. Germline lookup yields CDR1 SGHRS and CDR2 YFSETQ. The CDR3 loop is CASGLTGRNTEAFF. In nucleotides, the CDR3 is TGCGCCAGCGGCCTGACAGGGCGGAACACTGAAGCTTTCTTT.

The genes are TRBV5-4 and TRBJ2-3, with 16 bases fitting TRBD2. CDR3 size: 17 residues. Trimming removed 4 bases from V and 0 bases from J; junction bases left unmatched: 2. CDR1 and CDR2 (germline): SGHNT, YYREEE (reference sequence). The CDR3 DNA reads TGTGCCAGCAGCAGGGGACTAGCGGGGGGGAGCACAGATACGCAGTATTTT. This encodes CASSRGLAGGSTDTQYF.

J is TRBJ1-2 and V is TRBV29-1; 9 bases match TRBD1. V dropped 6 bases and J dropped 7; count of bases not matched to a gene: 6. The CDR3 runs 12 residues. Germline V gene lookup returns CDR1 SQVTM and CDR2 ANQGSEA. The CDR3 loop reads CSVGDRVGGYTF. CDR3 DNA sequence: TGCAGCGTGGGGGACAGGGTTGGTGGCTACACCTTC. Full variable domain (missing parts from reference TRBV29-1 and TRBJ1-2): SAVISQKPSRDICQRGTSLTIQCQVDSQVTMMFWYRQQPGQSLTLIATANQGSEATYESGFVIDKFPISRPNLTFSTLTVSNMSPEDSSIYLCSVGDRVGGYTFGSGTRLTVV.

The chain uses TRBV14 and TRBJ1-5; maybe TRBD1 (5 bases). CDR1 and CDR2 from the germline V gene are SGHDN and FVKESK. V was clipped by 2 bases and J by 15 bases, with 17 bases between them. This CDR3 is 13 amino acids long. The CDR3 sequence: CASSQKEWGALHF. The CDR3, as DNA: TGTGCCAGCAGCCAAAAAGAATGGGGCGCCTTGCATTTT.

The chain has TRBV19 and TRBJ2-5; D perhaps matches TRBD2 (7 bases). Trimming took 5 bases from V and 7 from J, leaving 17 bases between them. The length of the CDR3 is 14 residues. Germline-derived CDR1 and CDR2 are LNHDA and SQIVND (reference sequence). The CDR3 DNA is TGTGCCAGTAGTGAGGGCGGGGGCCGAGGGACCCAGTACTTC. Amino acids: CASSEGGGRGTQYF.

J is TRBJ1-1 and V is TRBV5-6; the match to TRBD1 covers 8 bases. There are 15 residues in the CDR3. Germline CDR1 and CDR2: SGHDT and YYEEEE. Germline trimming cut 3 bases from V and 3 bases from J; bases unmatched to any gene: 7. The CDR3 here is CASSSRDRSYTEAFF. The CDR3 DNA is TGTGCCAGCAGCTCTCGGGACAGGTCCTACACTGAAGCTTTCTTT.

The chain is built from TRBV4-3 and TRBJ2-7; 11 positions agree with TRBD1. V dropped 5 bases and J dropped 6; count of bases not matched to a gene: 3. The CDR3 spans 13 residues. Germline loops: CDR1 LGHNA, CDR2 YSLEER. The CDR3 protein is CASSRGTGGEQYF. In DNA form, the CDR3 reads TGCGCCAGCAGCAGGGGGACAGGGGGCGAGCAGTACTTC.